A selection of T cell receptor beta chains follows, all from one sample in a study of T cells after yellow fever vaccination. From the 5' RACE reads, TCRdb called clonotypes with MiXCR, one entry per CDR3 protein. This sample yields about 170,000 distinct CDR3 sequences, of which approximately 10% are seen a single time; approximately 34% belongs to the top ten. The specimen comprised CD8+ T cells sorted from PBMCs, sampled 15 days after the yellow fever booster vaccination. These receptors were obtained from a man aged 18 to 30 who received the YFV17D yellow fever vaccine. CDR3s include the opening cysteine and the closing phenylalanine or tryptophan. The D gene is left open where the match is weak. The size entry is marked missing in some rows and otherwise reads once, few, many or a size class.

>TRBJ1-1|many|TRBV6-2/TRBV6-3|-
CASSYARNTEAFF
TGTGCCAGCAGTTACGCTAGGAACACTGAAGCTTTCTTT
>TRBJ1-2|few|TRBV28|-
CASSYSEGSAVKGYTF
TGTGCCAGCAGCTACTCGGAGGGGTCGGCGGTGAAGGGCTACACCTTC
>TRBJ2-2|-|TRBV6-2/TRBV6-3|TRBD1
CASARDRVITGELFF
TGTGCCAGCGCTAGGGACAGGGTGATCACCGGGGAGCTGTTTTTT
>TRBJ1-3|many|TRBV4-1|-
CASSQLSSGNTIYF
TGCGCCAGCAGCCAGTTGAGCTCTGGAAACACCATATATTTT
>TRBJ1-6|many|TRBV4-3|-
CASSQAGLVSPLHF
TGCGCCAGCAGCCAGGCGGGATTAGTATCACCCCTCCACTTT
>TRBJ1-4|few|TRBV4-1|-
CASSQRGSSEKLFF
TGCGCCAGCAGCCAAAGGGGGTCTTCTGAAAAACTGTTTTTT
>TRBJ2-2|-|TRBV29-1|-
CSVDYKGGTGELFF
TGCAGCGTTGATTATAAGGGTGGGACCGGGGAGCTGTTTTTT
>TRBJ2-2|-|TRBV27|TRBD2
CASSPRTSGGGPLAGELFF
TGTGCCAGCAGTCCACGGACTAGCGGGGGGGGCCCATTGGCCGGGGAGCTGTTTTTT
>TRBJ2-5|-|TRBV4-1|-
CASSQGVLETQYF
TGCGCCAGCAGCCAGGGTGTTTTGGAGACCCAGTACTTC
>TRBJ2-7|few|TRBV10-1|-
CASSESFYEQYF
TGCGCCAGCAGTGAGTCCTTCTACGAGCAGTACTTC
>TRBJ2-5|few|TRBV27|TRBD1
CASSLWVPGTGGQETQYF
TGTGCCAGCAGTTTATGGGTCCCCGGGACAGGGGGTCAAGAGACCCAGTACTTC
>TRBJ2-3|few|TRBV9|-
CASSTLPGTHQGDTQYF
TGTGCCAGCAGCACCTTGCCCGGGACTCATCAAGGAGATACGCAGTATTTT
>TRBJ2-1|-|TRBV2|-
CASPGQRKEQFF
TGTGCCAGCCCTGGGCAACGCAAAGAGCAGTTCTTC
>TRBJ2-5|few|TRBV7-9|-
CASSPPPGAETQYF
TGTGCCAGCAGCCCCCCCCCGGGAGCGGAGACCCAGTACTTC
>TRBJ2-3|few|TRBV19|-
CASSIDLSDTQYF
TGTGCCAGTAGTATAGATCTATCAGATACGCAGTATTTT
>TRBJ2-3|-|TRBV7-9|-
CASSRGLTDTQYF
TGTGCCAGCAGCCGGGGACTGACAGATACGCAGTATTTT
>TRBJ2-7|-|TRBV7-9|TRBD1
CASSLLGQGSYEQYF
TGTGCCAGCAGCTTATTGGGACAGGGGTCCTACGAGCAGTACTTC
>TRBJ1-5|-|TRBV20-1|-
CSARDAGSSNQPQHF
TGCAGTGCTAGAGATGCAGGGAGTAGCAATCAGCCCCAGCATTTT
>TRBJ2-5|-|TRBV29-1|TRBD2
CSVERPGGYETQYF
TGCAGCGTTGAAAGGCCGGGGGGGTACGAGACCCAGTACTTC
>TRBJ2-1|-|TRBV27|-
CASSSFDSNEQFF
TGTGCCAGCAGTTCATTCGACAGTAATGAGCAGTTCTTC
>TRBJ2-5|few|TRBV6-7|TRBD1
CASSYSADRAVRTQYF
TGTGCCAGCAGTTACTCGGCGGACAGGGCCGTCCGGACCCAGTACTTC
>TRBJ1-1|-|TRBV6-2/TRBV6-3|-
CASSPPTGWVQEAFF
TGTGCCAGCAGTCCTCCCACGGGGTGGGTTCAGGAAGCTTTCTTT
>TRBJ2-5|-|TRBV4-3|TRBD2
CASSQDIAGAGETQYF
TGCGCCAGCAGCCAAGATATAGCGGGGGCCGGGGAGACCCAGTACTTC
>TRBJ1-1|-|TRBV29-1|-
CSVASPLMNTEAFF
TGCAGCGTTGCGTCGCCTCTCATGAACACTGAAGCTTTCTTT
>TRBJ1-6|-|TRBV4-3|-
CASSQGHYRNSPLHF
TGCGCCAGCAGCCAAGGACACTACAGAAATTCACCCCTCCACTTT
>TRBJ2-7|few|TRBV6-5|TRBD2
CASSVGLAGGIYEQYF
TGTGCCAGCTCCGTGGGTCTAGCGGGGGGGATCTACGAGCAGTACTTC
>TRBJ1-4|-|TRBV12-3/TRBV12-4|-
CASSWGSLEKLFF
TGTGCCAGCAGTTGGGGGTCTTTAGAAAAACTGTTTTTT
>TRBJ2-1|-|TRBV5-6|TRBD1
CASSLATGLPGMGFF
TGTGCCAGCAGCTTGGCGACAGGGCTTCCGGGTATGGGGTTCTTC
>TRBJ2-5|few|TRBV2|-
CASSDPPDETQYF
TGTGCCAGCAGTGATCCCCCCGATGAGACCCAGTACTTC
>TRBJ2-7|few|TRBV3-1|-
CASSQDTALRANYEQYF
TGTGCCAGCAGCCAAGATACGGCCCTCCGTGCCAACTACGAGCAGTACTTC
>TRBJ2-5|-|TRBV27|-
CASRISGQETQYF
TGTGCCAGCAGGATATCGGGGCAAGAGACCCAGTACTTC
>TRBJ1-1|many|TRBV27|-
CASCTPGGTEAFF
TGTGCCAGCTGCACTCCGGGGGGAACTGAAGCTTTCTTT
>TRBJ1-5|few|TRBV27|TRBD1
CASSLDRGGQPQHF
TGTGCCAGCAGTCTCGACAGGGGGGGACAGCCCCAGCATTTT
>TRBJ1-2|few|TRBV12-3/TRBV12-4|-
CASSFERDYRYGHTF
TGTGCCAGCAGTTTCGAGAGGGATTACCGCTATGGCCACACCTTC
>TRBJ1-2|few|TRBV5-1|-
CASSLSLLDGYTF
TGCGCCAGCAGCTTGTCGCTTCTGGATGGCTACACCTTC
>TRBJ1-1|few|TRBV6-2/TRBV6-3|-
CASSNEVPEAFF
TGTGCCAGCAGCAACGAGGTACCTGAAGCTTTCTTT
>TRBJ1-5|-|TRBV7-9|-
CASSFAGSSNQPQHF
TGTGCCAGCAGCTTTGCTGGATCAAGCAATCAGCCCCAGCATTTT
>TRBJ2-1|-|TRBV7-2|TRBD2
CASSLGPGGATQFF
TGTGCCAGCAGCTTAGGGCCCGGGGGGGCTACCCAGTTCTTC
>TRBJ1-5|-|TRBV12-3/TRBV12-4|-
CASSFNLMGQPQHF
TGTGCCAGCAGTTTCAACCTAATGGGACAGCCCCAGCATTTT
>TRBJ2-3|-|TRBV6-6|TRBD2
CASRPLAGGTDTQYF
TGTGCCAGCAGACCACTAGCGGGGGGCACAGATACGCAGTATTTT
>TRBJ2-5|few|TRBV20-1|TRBD1
CSANTGGPETQYF
TGCAGTGCTAACACAGGGGGCCCGGAGACCCAGTACTTC
>TRBJ1-2|few|TRBV27|-
CASSFQQGGHGYTF
TGTGCCAGCAGTTTCCAACAGGGTGGGCATGGCTACACCTTC
>TRBJ1-6|many|TRBV4-2|-
CASSQGLNSPLHF
TGTGCCAGCAGCCAAGGCCTAAATTCACCCCTCCACTTT
>TRBJ2-2|few|TRBV6-1|-
CASSDPNTGELFF
TGTGCCAGTTCGGACCCGAACACCGGGGAGCTGTTTTTT
>TRBJ2-5|many|TRBV4-3|-
CASSQGLQETQYF
TGCGCCAGCAGCCAAGGACTCCAAGAGACCCAGTACTTC
>TRBJ2-3|-|TRBV15|-
CATSPRVTDTQYF
TGTGCCACCAGCCCGAGGGTCACAGATACGCAGTATTTT
>TRBJ2-5|many|TRBV4-3|TRBD2
CASSQDGLAGNVETQYF
TGCGCCAGCAGCCAAGATGGCCTAGCGGGGAATGTAGAGACCCAGTACTTC
>TRBJ1-2|few|TRBV6-2/TRBV6-3|-
CASSLQGFGYTF
TGTGCCAGCAGCCTCCAAGGATTTGGCTACACCTTC
>TRBJ2-3|few|TRBV6-4|TRBD2
CASSDSAGGPADTQYF
TGTGCCAGCAGTGACTCAGCGGGGGGGCCGGCAGATACGCAGTATTTT
>TRBJ2-2|-|TRBV10-3|-
CAISSGDTGELFF
TGTGCCATCAGTAGTGGCGACACCGGGGAGCTGTTTTTT
>TRBJ2-7|-|TRBV2|-
CASSYLHEQYF
TGTGCCAGCAGCTACCTCCACGAGCAGTACTTC
>TRBJ2-2|-|TRBV7-9|-
CASSLLSGETGELFF
TGTGCCAGCAGCTTACTATCGGGGGAGACCGGGGAGCTGTTTTTT
>TRBJ2-3|few|TRBV7-6|-
CASSLSVVAGTDTQYF
TGTGCCAGCAGCCTCTCGGTAGTAGCGGGCACAGATACGCAGTATTTT
>TRBJ1-5|-|TRBV4-1|-
CASSQSLQGNQPQHF
TGCGCCAGCAGCCAATCCCTACAGGGAAACCAGCCCCAGCATTTT
>TRBJ2-2|-|TRBV6-5|-
CASSYLMGELFF
TGTGCCAGCAGTTATCTCATGGGGGAGCTGTTTTTT